This paragraph covers one TCR beta chain sequence. The data derive from a study of human T cells and chemical hapten exposure. Study at large: There were per-sample TCR yield variations, arising mainly from small pooled library volume differences.

Time point noted: healthy volunteer bleed at 2 weeks. The total RNA was obtained from whole blood that was not fractionated. Individual cDNA molecules received unique molecular identifiers in the library. In TCRdb, the RACE reads were re-called with MiXCR into one record per CDR3 protein. The table lists tens of thousands of distinct CDR3 sequences, approximately 9% of them singletons. This CDR3 is 16 amino acids long. V was pared by 6 bases and J by 0 bases, with 17 bases between. Germline CDR1 MDHEN, CDR2 SYDVKM. Sequencing used whole blood. The receptor was derived from a female donor in good health. Some clones in this sample may be carry-over from other donors' samples. The V gene is TRBV28, the J gene TRBJ1-1, with a possible D match to TRBD1 (6 bases). In nucleotides, the CDR3 is TGTGCCAGCAGGCTAGACAGGACCCCTATGAACACTGAAGCTTTCTTT. Residues: CASRLDRTPMNTEAFF.